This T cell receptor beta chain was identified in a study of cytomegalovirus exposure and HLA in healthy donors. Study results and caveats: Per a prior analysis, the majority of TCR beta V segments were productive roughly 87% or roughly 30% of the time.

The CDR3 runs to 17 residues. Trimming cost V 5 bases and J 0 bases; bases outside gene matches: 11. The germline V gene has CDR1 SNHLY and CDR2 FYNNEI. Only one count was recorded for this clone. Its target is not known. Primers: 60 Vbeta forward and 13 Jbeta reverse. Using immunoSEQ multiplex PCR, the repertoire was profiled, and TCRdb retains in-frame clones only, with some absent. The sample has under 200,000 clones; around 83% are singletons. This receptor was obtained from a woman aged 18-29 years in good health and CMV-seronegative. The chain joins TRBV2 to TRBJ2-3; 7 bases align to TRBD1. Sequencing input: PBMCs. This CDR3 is CASSKTDRVPSTDTQYF. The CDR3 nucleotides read TGTGCCAGCAGTAAGACCGACAGGGTCCCTAGCACAGATACGCAGTATTTT.